The rows below give T cell receptor beta chains drawn from one sample of a study of blood T cell repertoires in COVID-19. Sequencing used immunoSEQ multiplex PCR; TCRdb keeps in-frame clones, though not all of them. The table includes 65,000 to 95,000 clones, 89% detected once. The sequenced sample consisted of peripheral blood. These receptor sequences come from a man older than 75 with acute or convalescent COVID-19. The CDR3 runs from the conserved cysteine through the conserved F or W. Fields, in order: D gene, J gene, V gene, clone size, CDR3 protein, CDR3 DNA. The D gene is left open where the match is weak. Clone size is given for some rows only: seen once, a few or many times, or a class if the clone is expanded.

D: .; J: TRBJ1-2; V: TRBV6-1; size: .; CDR3: CASSEGAWYGYTF; DNA: TGTGCCAGCAGTGAGGGGGCCTGGTATGGCTACACCTTC
D: .; J: TRBJ2-6; V: TRBV2; size: .; CDR3: CASIQGTGANVLTF; DNA: TGTGCCAGCATACAGGGAACTGGGGCCAACGTCCTGACTTTC
D: .; J: TRBJ1-1; V: TRBV7-9; size: .; CDR3: CASSSYGLTEAFF; DNA: TGTGCCAGCAGCTCCTACGGGTTGACTGAAGCTTTCTTT
D: .; J: TRBJ2-5; V: TRBV2; size: .; CDR3: CASSTGAQETQYF; DNA: TGTGCCAGCAGTACGGGAGCGCAAGAGACCCAGTACTTC
D: TRBD2; J: TRBJ2-2; V: TRBV4-2; size: .; CDR3: CASSQDGTSSPGELFF; DNA: TGTGCCAGCAGCCAAGATGGGACTAGCTCCCCCGGGGAGCTGTTTTTT
D: TRBD1; J: TRBJ1-4; V: TRBV18; size: once; CDR3: CASSPIISGGDGEKLFF; DNA: TGTGCCAGCTCACCAATTATTTCAGGGGGCGACGGTGAAAAACTGTTTTTT
D: TRBD2; J: TRBJ2-1; V: TRBV12-3/TRBV12-4; size: .; CDR3: CASRLAGGNEQFF; DNA: TGTGCCAGCAGACTAGCGGGAGGTAATGAGCAGTTCTTC
D: TRBD2; J: TRBJ2-3; V: TRBV5-1; size: .; CDR3: CASSYSSGGTDTQYF; DNA: TGCGCCAGCAGCTATTCTAGCGGGGGCACAGATACGCAGTATTTT
D: TRBD2; J: TRBJ2-2; V: TRBV3-1/TRBV3-2; size: .; CDR3: CASRGGLAVGTGELFF; DNA: TGTGCCAGCAGGGGAGGACTAGCGGTTGGGACCGGGGAGCTGTTTTTT
D: .; J: TRBJ2-1; V: TRBV2; size: .; CDR3: CASSEKEGAGNEQFF; DNA: TGTGCCAGCAGTGAAAAGGAGGGAGCGGGCAATGAGCAGTTCTTC
D: .; J: TRBJ2-7; V: TRBV5-6; size: .; CDR3: CASSLVGLLHYEQYF; DNA: TGTGCCAGCAGCTTGGTGGGACTCCTGCACTACGAGCAGTACTTC
D: TRBD1; J: TRBJ2-2; V: TRBV9; size: once; CDR3: CASGDRQGVTGELFF; DNA: TGTGCCAGCGGGGACAGACAGGGAGTGACCGGGGAGCTGTTTTTT
D: .; J: TRBJ2-1; V: TRBV11-2; size: .; CDR3: CASNGGDFTYNEQFF; DNA: TGTGCCAGCAACGGGGGAGACTTTACCTACAATGAGCAGTTCTTC
D: .; J: TRBJ1-1; V: TRBV7-2; size: .; CDR3: CASSGLRGSTEAFF; DNA: TGTGCCAGCAGCGGTCTCAGGGGATCCACTGAAGCTTTCTTT
D: TRBD2; J: TRBJ2-3; V: TRBV12-5; size: .; CDR3: CASGSTTGGLPDTQYF; DNA: TGTGCTAGTGGTTCCACGACGGGGGGGCTCCCAGATACGCAGTATTTT
D: TRBD1; J: TRBJ1-1; V: TRBV20-1; size: .; CDR3: CSASPGQGRAEAFF; DNA: TGCAGTGCTAGTCCGGGACAGGGGAGGGCTGAAGCTTTCTTT
D: TRBD2; J: TRBJ2-3; V: TRBV20-1; size: .; CDR3: CSASSASGVGDTQYF; DNA: TGCAGTGCTAGTTCCGCTAGCGGGGTGGGAGATACGCAGTATTTT
D: TRBD1; J: TRBJ2-3; V: TRBV2; size: .; CDR3: CASSTTGTVDTQYF; DNA: TGTGCCAGCAGTACGACAGGGACGGTAGATACGCAGTATTTT
D: .; J: TRBJ1-1; V: TRBV21-1; size: few; CDR3: CASSPRQGGTEAFF; DNA: TGTGCCAGCAGCCCCCGACAGGGGGGCACTGAAGCTTTCTTT
D: TRBD1; J: TRBJ2-5; V: TRBV7-7; size: .; CDR3: CASSAGGAQGGTQYF; DNA: TGTGCTAGCAGCGCAGGGGGTGCTCAAGGGGGGACCCAGTACTTC
D: .; J: TRBJ1-3; V: TRBV10-3; size: .; CDR3: CAISESGNTIYF; DNA: TGTGCCATCAGTGAATCGGGAAACACCATATATTTT
D: TRBD2; J: TRBJ2-2; V: TRBV7-8; size: .; CDR3: CASAEMGRAGAGELFF; DNA: TGTGCCAGCGCGGAGATGGGGAGGGCTGGGGCCGGGGAGCTGTTTTTT
D: .; J: TRBJ2-1; V: TRBV3-1/TRBV3-2; size: .; CDR3: CASSKGEMSYNEQFF; DNA: TGTGCCAGCAGCAAAGGGGAGATGTCCTACAATGAGCAGTTCTTC
D: TRBD1; J: TRBJ2-7; V: TRBV2; size: .; CDR3: CASTRQGPYEQYF; DNA: TGTGCCAGCACCCGACAGGGACCCTACGAGCAGTACTTC
D: .; J: TRBJ1-2; V: TRBV12-3/TRBV12-4; size: .; CDR3: CASSRDINYGYTF; DNA: TGTGCCAGCAGCCGGGACATTAACTATGGCTACACCTTC
D: TRBD1; J: TRBJ2-1; V: TRBV9; size: .; CDR3: CASSPYDRGNEQFF; DNA: TGTGCCAGCAGCCCATACGACAGGGGAAATGAGCAGTTCTTC
D: .; J: TRBJ1-2; V: TRBV19; size: .; CDR3: CASTPQTGDEGYTF; DNA: TGTGCCAGTACCCCCCAGACCGGGGATGAAGGCTACACCTTC
D: TRBD2; J: TRBJ2-3; V: TRBV7-9; size: .; CDR3: CASSQTSAADTQYF; DNA: TGTGCCAGCAGCCAGACTAGCGCGGCAGATACGCAGTATTTT
D: .; J: TRBJ2-1; V: TRBV12-3/TRBV12-4; size: .; CDR3: CASTRGFNEQFF; DNA: TGTGCCAGCACCCGGGGGTTCAATGAGCAGTTCTTC
D: .; J: TRBJ1-2; V: TRBV6-5; size: once; CDR3: CASRDRNYGYTF; DNA: TGTGCCAGCCGCGACAGGAACTATGGCTACACCTTC
D: .; J: TRBJ1-1; V: TRBV30; size: .; CDR3: CAWSVSRYQAFF; DNA: TGTGCCTGGAGTGTATCCCGGTATCAAGCTTTCTTT
D: TRBD1; J: TRBJ1-5; V: TRBV6-5; size: .; CDR3: CASSGQGSNQPQHF; DNA: TGTGCCAGCAGCGGACAGGGGAGCAATCAGCCCCAGCATTTT
D: .; J: TRBJ2-5; V: TRBV19; size: once; CDR3: CASSEGAQETQYF; DNA: TGTGCCAGTTCGGAGGGGGCCCAAGAGACCCAGTACTTC
D: TRBD2; J: TRBJ2-5; V: TRBV6-5; size: .; CDR3: CASRPDLAGETQYF; DNA: TGTGCCAGCAGACCCGATCTAGCGGGGGAGACCCAGTACTTC
D: TRBD2; J: TRBJ2-3; V: TRBV5-1; size: .; CDR3: CASSLTAAGGATDTQYF; DNA: TGCGCCAGCAGCCTAACTGCAGCGGGAGGGGCCACAGATACGCAGTATTTT
D: .; J: TRBJ1-1; V: TRBV5-5; size: .; CDR3: CASSLVRGGGTEAFF; DNA: TGTGCCAGCAGCTTGGTTCGGGGGGGTGGCACTGAAGCTTTCTTT
D: .; J: TRBJ2-6; V: TRBV19; size: .; CDR3: CASSVLPTRTRRSGANVLTF; DNA: TGTGCCAGTAGTGTCCTCCCCACCCGGACTCGCCGCTCTGGGGCCAACGTCCTGACTTTC
D: .; J: TRBJ1-1; V: TRBV24-1; size: once; CDR3: CATSDIRNTEAFF; DNA: TGTGCCACCAGTGATATCAGAAACACTGAAGCTTTCTTT
D: TRBD2; J: TRBJ2-3; V: TRBV2; size: .; CDR3: CASSGLAGADTQYF; DNA: TGTGCCAGCTCGGGACTAGCGGGAGCAGATACGCAGTATTTT
D: TRBD2; J: TRBJ2-7; V: TRBV6-5; size: .; CDR3: CASSLTSASSYEQYF; DNA: TGTGCCAGCAGTCTGACTAGCGCAAGCTCCTACGAGCAGTACTTC
D: .; J: TRBJ1-4; V: TRBV2; size: few; CDR3: CASSEGRGGEKLFF; DNA: TGTGCCAGCAGTGAAGGCAGGGGTGGCGAAAAACTGTTTTTT
D: .; J: TRBJ1-2; V: TRBV2; size: once; CDR3: CASSEGSLSSGYTF; DNA: TGTGCCAGCAGTGAGGGCAGTCTTTCTTCTGGCTACACCTTC
D: TRBD1; J: TRBJ1-1; V: TRBV5-5; size: .; CDR3: CASTQSLDREAEAFF; DNA: TGTGCCAGCACCCAAAGCCTGGACAGGGAGGCTGAAGCTTTCTTT
D: .; J: TRBJ1-1; V: TRBV7-9; size: .; CDR3: CASSQKGETGAFF; DNA: TGTGCCAGCAGCCAGAAGGGGGAAACGGGAGCTTTCTTT
D: .; J: TRBJ1-3; V: TRBV3-1/TRBV3-2; size: .; CDR3: CASSQTDSTIYF; DNA: TGTGCCAGCAGCCAAACCGACAGCACCATATATTTT
D: .; J: TRBJ1-2; V: TRBV13; size: once; CDR3: CASSLEANYGYTF; DNA: TGTGCCAGCAGCTTGGAGGCGAACTATGGCTACACCTTC
D: TRBD1; J: TRBJ1-1; V: TRBV18; size: .; CDR3: CASSPFGQGAMNTEAFF; DNA: TGTGCCAGCTCACCATTCGGACAGGGGGCAATGAACACTGAAGCTTTCTTT
D: .; J: TRBJ2-2; V: TRBV3-1/TRBV3-2; size: .; CDR3: CASSQGLRELFF; DNA: TGTGCCAGCAGCCAAGGTCTACGGGAGCTGTTTTTT
D: TRBD1; J: TRBJ1-3; V: TRBV9; size: .; CDR3: CASSPTTGTAGNTIYF; DNA: TGTGCCAGCAGCCCTACGACCGGGACAGCTGGAAACACCATATATTTT
D: .; J: TRBJ1-2; V: TRBV5-5; size: .; CDR3: CASSLSVLDGYTF; DNA: TGTGCCAGCAGCTTGTCCGTCCTTGATGGCTACACCTTC
D: TRBD2; J: TRBJ2-3; V: TRBV7-2; size: .; CDR3: CASSPLGGSGTDTQYF; DNA: TGTGCCAGCAGCCCCCTCGGCGGGAGTGGCACAGATACGCAGTATTTT
D: .; J: TRBJ2-1; V: TRBV5-1; size: .; CDR3: CASSSPGSAGEQFF; DNA: TGCGCCAGCAGCTCCCCGGGGAGCGCGGGTGAGCAGTTCTTC
D: TRBD1; J: TRBJ2-6; V: TRBV5-1; size: .; CDR3: CASSLGTGAVSGANVLTF; DNA: TGCGCCAGCAGCTTGGGGACAGGGGCCGTCTCTGGGGCCAACGTCCTGACTTTC
D: TRBD1; J: TRBJ1-3; V: TRBV6-5; size: .; CDR3: CASSSRDRPGNTIYF; DNA: TGTGCCAGCAGTTCTCGGGACAGGCCTGGAAACACCATATATTTT
D: .; J: TRBJ1-1; V: TRBV29-1; size: .; CDR3: CSMRAPNTEAFF; DNA: TGCAGCATGAGGGCTCCGAACACTGAAGCTTTCTTT
D: .; J: TRBJ1-5; V: TRBV27; size: .; CDR3: CASSLQGIHQPQHF; DNA: TGTGCCAGCAGTTTACAGGGTATCCATCAGCCCCAGCATTTT
D: TRBD1; J: TRBJ2-3; V: TRBV2; size: .; CDR3: CASSQNRGDTQYF; DNA: TGTGCCAGCAGCCAGAACAGGGGGGATACGCAGTATTTT
D: .; J: TRBJ2-1; V: TRBV4-2; size: once; CDR3: CASSQDAGPDNEQFF; DNA: TGTGCCAGCAGCCAAGATGCGGGTCCAGACAATGAGCAGTTCTTC
D: TRBD1; J: TRBJ2-2; V: TRBV29-1; size: .; CDR3: CSVQDRGLAGELFF; DNA: TGCAGCGTCCAGGACAGGGGGCTGGCCGGGGAGCTGTTTTTT